This section outlines one T cell receptor (beta chain) sequence together with its context. The data were taken from a study of control samples from healthy donors and cancer patients. The germline V gene encodes CDR1 MNHEY and CDR2 SVGEGT. Trimming stripped 2 bases from V and 7 bases from J, with 9 bases between. The length of the CDR3 is 13 residues. Profiling relied on immunoSEQ multiplex PCR, and the TCRdb table lists in-frame clones only, not all of them. The table shows 95,000 to 150,000 clones, with roughly 90% occurring only once. V gene TRBV6-2 or TRBV6-3 combines with J gene TRBJ2-1; D unresolved. This TCR was recovered from a woman between 18 and 30 years old in good health. Input material: blood. DNA of the CDR3: TGTGCCAGCAGTTACGCCCGAGTTAATGAGCAGTTCTTC. Protein product: CASSYARVNEQFF.